This T cell receptor (beta chain) was documented in a study of T cells in Graves' hyperthyroidism and ophthalmopathy. Amplification yielded TCR beta CDR3 regions, with RNA transcripts as the source. The HTBI primer set served for first-round RT-PCR of the TCR CDR3. MiXCR was run by TCRdb on the multiplex PCR reads, yielding one entry per CDR3 protein. This table holds roughly 500,000 distinct CDR3 sequences, 15% to 20% found once. Details on this clonotype: Its specificity is not known.

Germline V lookup: CDR1 LNHDA, CDR2 SQIVND (reference sequence). The V and J ends lost 3 bases and 6 bases, in that order; junction bases with no gene match: 16. This CDR3 has 18 amino acids. Study observations and caveats: Median prediction lead before ophthalmopathy onset was six to eight months with the model. Among thyroid clonotypes expanded above 0.001, most also appeared in blood.

A NOSPECS grade of at least 4, a Clinical Activity Score of at least 3 and duration under 3 months were recorded in ophthalmopathy patients. Exclusion of patients followed from uncontrolled infection, other autoimmune disease, pregnancy or lactation. The sequencing input was blood. This clonotype originated in a woman in her thirties with Graves' ophthalmopathy. The genes are TRBV19 and TRBJ2-2; 7 nucleotides match TRBD1. CDR3 nucleotides: TGTGCCAGTAGTATTGGTTTGGGCGGTCAGGGGGTGTCCGGGGAGCTGTTTTTT. Translating gives CASSIGLGGQGVSGELFF.